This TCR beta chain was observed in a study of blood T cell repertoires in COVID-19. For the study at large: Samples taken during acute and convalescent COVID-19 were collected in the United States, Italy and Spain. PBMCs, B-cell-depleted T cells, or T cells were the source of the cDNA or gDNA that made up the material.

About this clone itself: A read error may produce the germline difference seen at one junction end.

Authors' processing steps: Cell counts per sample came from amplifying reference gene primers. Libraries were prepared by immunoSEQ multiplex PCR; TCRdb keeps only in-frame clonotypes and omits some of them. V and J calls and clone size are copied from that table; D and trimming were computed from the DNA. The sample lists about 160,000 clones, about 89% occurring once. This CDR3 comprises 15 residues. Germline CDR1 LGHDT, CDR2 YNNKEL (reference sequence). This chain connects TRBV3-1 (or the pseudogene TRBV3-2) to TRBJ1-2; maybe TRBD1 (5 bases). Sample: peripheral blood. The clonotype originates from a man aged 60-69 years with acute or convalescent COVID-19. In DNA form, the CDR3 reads TGTGCCAGCAGCCCATCTAATAGCGGACACCCTCGTATTTTCTTC. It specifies CASSPSNSGHPRIFF.